The 4 T cell receptor beta chains below come from one sample, sequenced in a study of cytomegalovirus exposure and HLA in healthy donors. Use of 60 Vbeta and 13 Jbeta primers characterized the PCR. Profiling relied on immunoSEQ multiplex PCR, and the TCRdb table lists in-frame clones only, not all of them. The sample carries about 130,000 clones, about three quarters recorded once. Sequencing was carried out using PBMCs. These receptors were taken from a male donor in good health and CMV-seronegative.

This clone has just a few counts. The V gene is TRBV4-2, the J gene TRBJ1-5, with D unresolved. V shed 8 bases and J shed 0 bases, with 11 bases lying between them. Germline V CDR1 and CDR2: LGHNA, YNFKEQ. The CDR3 length is 14 residues. CDR3 loop: CASHAVDSNQPQHF. Written as DNA, the CDR3 is TGTGCCAGCCATGCAGTCGATAGCAATCAGCCCCAGCATTTT.

This rearrangement joins TRBV7-2 to TRBJ1-2, with TRBD1 as a possible D gene (6 bases). This CDR3 is 15 amino acids long. Looked up from germline, CDR1 is SGHTA and CDR2 is FQGNSA. Trimming pared 5 bases from V and 1 base from J, leaving 14 bases between. CDR3: CASSPLDRVNYGYTF. CDR3 coding DNA: TGTGCCAGCAGCCCCTTGGACAGAGTTAACTATGGCTACACCTTC.

The chain uses TRBV6-5 and TRBJ1-2; 7 nucleotides match TRBD1. There are 14 residues in the CDR3. Per the germline V gene, CDR1 is MNHEY and CDR2 is SVGAGI. Trimming cost V 6 bases and J 7 bases; bases outside gene matches: 11. The CDR3 spells CASSPTPGGGGYTF. The CDR3 DNA reads TGTGCCAGCAGCCCTACTCCAGGGGGAGGTGGCTACACCTTC.

The chain links TRBV7-2 to TRBJ1-2; D is unresolved. Germline assignment: CDR1 SGHTA and CDR2 FQGNSA. Trimming left V 5 bases short and J 5 bases short, with 6 bases between. This CDR3 region has 11 residues. Here the CDR3 reads CASSAGYGYTF. CDR3 coding DNA: TGTGCCAGCAGCGCAGGTTATGGCTACACCTTC.